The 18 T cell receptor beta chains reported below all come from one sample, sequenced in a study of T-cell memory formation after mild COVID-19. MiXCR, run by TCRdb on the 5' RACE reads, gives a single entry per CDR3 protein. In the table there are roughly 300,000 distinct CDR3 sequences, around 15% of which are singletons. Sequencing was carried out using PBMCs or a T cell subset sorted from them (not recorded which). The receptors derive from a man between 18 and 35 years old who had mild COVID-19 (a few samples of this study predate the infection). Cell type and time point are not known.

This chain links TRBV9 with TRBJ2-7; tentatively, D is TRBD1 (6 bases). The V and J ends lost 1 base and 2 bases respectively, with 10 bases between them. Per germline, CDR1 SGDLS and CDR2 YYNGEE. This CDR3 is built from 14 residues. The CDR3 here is CASSVQQGTYEQYF. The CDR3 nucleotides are TGTGCCAGCAGCGTACAACAGGGTACCTACGAGCAGTACTTC.

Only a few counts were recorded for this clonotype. CDR3: CASRLEDYSTGELFF. DNA of the CDR3: TGTGCCAGCAGGTTAGAGGATTACAGCACCGGGGAGCTGTTTTTT. The rearrangement links TRBV2 to TRBJ2-2; D gene ambiguous. The CDR3 has 15 amino acids. The germline CDR1 and CDR2 sequences are SNHLY and FYNNEI. The V end was cut by 6 bases, the J end by 4 bases, with 15 bases between.

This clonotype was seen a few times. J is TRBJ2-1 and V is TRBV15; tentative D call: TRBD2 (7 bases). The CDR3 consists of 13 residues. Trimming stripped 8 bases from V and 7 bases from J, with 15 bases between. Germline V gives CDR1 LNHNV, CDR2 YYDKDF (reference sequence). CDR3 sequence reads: CATLERGGNEQFF. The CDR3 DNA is TGTGCCACCCTGGAAAGGGGGGGAAATGAGCAGTTCTTC.

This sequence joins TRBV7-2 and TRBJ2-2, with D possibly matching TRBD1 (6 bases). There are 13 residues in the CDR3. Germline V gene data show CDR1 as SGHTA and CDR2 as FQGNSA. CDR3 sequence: CAERGSGTGELFF. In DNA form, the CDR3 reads TGTGCTGAGAGGGGGTCCGGCACCGGGGAGCTGTTTTTT.

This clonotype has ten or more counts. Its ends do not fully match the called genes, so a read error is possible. CDR3 region: CSARPGNNEAFF. The CDR3 coding sequence is TGCAGTGCTAGGCCCGGGAACAATGAAGCTTTCTTT. This sequence joins TRBV20-1 and TRBJ1-1; D call uncertain. Germline loops: CDR1 DFQATT, CDR2 SNEGSKA (reference sequence). The length of the CDR3 is 12 residues.

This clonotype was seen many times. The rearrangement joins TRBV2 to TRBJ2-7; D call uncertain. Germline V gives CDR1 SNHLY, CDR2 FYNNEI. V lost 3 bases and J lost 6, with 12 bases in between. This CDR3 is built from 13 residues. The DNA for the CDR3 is TGTGCCAGCAGTGAGATCCTAAACAGCGAGCAGTACTTC. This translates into CASSEILNSEQYF.

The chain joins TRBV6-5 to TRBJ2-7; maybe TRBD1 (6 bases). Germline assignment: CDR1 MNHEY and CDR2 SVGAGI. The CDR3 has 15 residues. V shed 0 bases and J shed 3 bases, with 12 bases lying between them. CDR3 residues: CASSYSPGQFYEQYV. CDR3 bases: TGTGCCAGCAGTTACTCACCCGGACAGTTCTACGAGCAGTACGTC.

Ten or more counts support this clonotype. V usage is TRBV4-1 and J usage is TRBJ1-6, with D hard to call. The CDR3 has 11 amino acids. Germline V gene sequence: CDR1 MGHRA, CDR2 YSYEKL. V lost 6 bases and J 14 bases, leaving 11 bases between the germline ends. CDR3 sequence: CASRASGALHF. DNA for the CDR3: TGCGCCAGCAGGGCTTCTGGGGCCCTCCACTTT.

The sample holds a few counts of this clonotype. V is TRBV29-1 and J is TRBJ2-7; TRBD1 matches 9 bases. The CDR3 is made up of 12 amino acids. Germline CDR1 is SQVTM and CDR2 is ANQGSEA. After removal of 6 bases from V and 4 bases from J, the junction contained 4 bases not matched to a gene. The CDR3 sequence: CSVQGAWYEQYF. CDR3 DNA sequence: TGCAGCGTACAGGGGGCATGGTACGAGCAGTACTTC.

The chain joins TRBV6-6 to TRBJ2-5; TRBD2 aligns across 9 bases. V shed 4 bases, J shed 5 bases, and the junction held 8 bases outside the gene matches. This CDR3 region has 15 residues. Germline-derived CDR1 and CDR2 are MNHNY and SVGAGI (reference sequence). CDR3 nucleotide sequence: TGTGCCAGCAGTTTCCCCGGCGGGGGGGCTGAGACCCAGTACTTC. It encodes CASSFPGGGAETQYF.

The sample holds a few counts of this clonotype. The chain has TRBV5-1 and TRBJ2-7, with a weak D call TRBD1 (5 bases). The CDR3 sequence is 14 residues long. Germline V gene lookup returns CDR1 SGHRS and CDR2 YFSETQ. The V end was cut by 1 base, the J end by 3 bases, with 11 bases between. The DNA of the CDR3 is TGCGCCAGCAGCTTGTCAGGGCCGGGCTACGAGCAGTACTTC. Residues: CASSLSGPGYEQYF.

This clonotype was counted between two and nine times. CDR3 in DNA: TGCGCCAGCAGCCGGGCCGCCGCGAACACCGGGGAGCTGTTTTTT. Protein: CASSRAAANTGELFF. The V call is TRBV4-3, the J call TRBJ2-2; D is undetermined. The CDR3 spans 15 residues. Germline loops: CDR1 LGHNA, CDR2 YSLEER. Trimming took 4 bases from V and 0 from J, leaving 9 bases between them.

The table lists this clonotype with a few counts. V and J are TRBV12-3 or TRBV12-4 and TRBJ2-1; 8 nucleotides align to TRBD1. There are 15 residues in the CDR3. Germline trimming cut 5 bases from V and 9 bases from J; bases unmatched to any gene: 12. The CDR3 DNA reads TGTGCCAGCAGTAACACCGGGACTCAGGGGGCTGAGCAGTTCTTC. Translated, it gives CASSNTGTQGAEQFF.

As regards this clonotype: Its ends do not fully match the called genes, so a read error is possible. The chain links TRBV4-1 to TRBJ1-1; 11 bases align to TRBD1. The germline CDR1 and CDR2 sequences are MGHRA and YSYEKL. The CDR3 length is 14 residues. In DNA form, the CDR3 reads TGCGCCAGCAGACAAGGACAGGGGGCGAGCGGAGCTTTCTTT. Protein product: CASRQGQGASGAFF.

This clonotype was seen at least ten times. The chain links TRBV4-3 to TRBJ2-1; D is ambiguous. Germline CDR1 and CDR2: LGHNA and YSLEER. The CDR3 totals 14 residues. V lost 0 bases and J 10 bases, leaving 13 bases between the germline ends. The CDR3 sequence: CASSQDKGAAEQFF. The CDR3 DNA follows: TGCGCCAGCAGCCAAGATAAAGGCGCGGCCGAGCAGTTCTTC.

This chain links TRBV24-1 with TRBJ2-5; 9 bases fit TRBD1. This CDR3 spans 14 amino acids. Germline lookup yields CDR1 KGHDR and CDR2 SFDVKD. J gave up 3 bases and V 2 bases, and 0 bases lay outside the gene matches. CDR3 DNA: TGTGCCACCAGTGATTGGACAGGGGAAGAGACCCAGTACTTC. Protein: CATSDWTGEETQYF.

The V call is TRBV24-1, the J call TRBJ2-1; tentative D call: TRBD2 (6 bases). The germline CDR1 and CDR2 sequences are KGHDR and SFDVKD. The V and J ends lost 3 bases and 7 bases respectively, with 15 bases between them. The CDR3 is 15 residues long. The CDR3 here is CATSDLRDSGNEQFF. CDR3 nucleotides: TGTGCCACCAGTGATCTACGGGACTCAGGAAATGAGCAGTTCTTC.

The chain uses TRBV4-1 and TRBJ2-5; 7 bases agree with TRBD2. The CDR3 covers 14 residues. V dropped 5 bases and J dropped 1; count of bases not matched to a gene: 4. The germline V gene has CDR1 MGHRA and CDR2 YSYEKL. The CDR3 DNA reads TGCGCCAGCAGCACCTGGACTAGCCAAGAGACCCAGTACTTC. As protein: CASSTWTSQETQYF.